Presented here are 15 T cell receptor beta chains from one specimen sequenced in a study of CD8+ T cells in alopecia areata. In each case, RNA was isolated and then reverse transcribed into cDNA as the sequencing template. Produced via immunoSEQ multiplex PCR; TCRdb's table is partial and in-frame only. The table includes 200,000 to 250,000 clones, 56% detected once. Specimen: CD8+ T cells sorted from blood. Receptors were obtained from a human donor in good health.

This chain links TRBV30 with TRBJ2-1; D gene unclear. Trimming shortened V by 0 bases and J by 8 bases, and 11 bases separated the two germline ends. Germline loops: CDR1 GTSNPN, CDR2 SVGIG (reference sequence). The CDR3 extends over 13 amino acids. The CDR3 nucleotides are TGTGCCTGGAGTGTAGGTAGTGTTGATGAGCAGTTCTTC. Protein sequence: CAWSVGSVDEQFF.

The chain links TRBV19 to TRBJ1-2; 7 bases fit TRBD1. The CDR3 covers 14 residues. J lost 0 bases, V lost 11 bases, and 9 bases had no gene match. CDR1 is LNHDA and CDR2 is SQIVND in the germline V gene (reference sequence). DNA of the CDR3: TGTGCCCCCCCGAGGGACAGAGCTAACTATGGCTACACCTTC. Translated: CAPPRDRANYGYTF.

The chain is built from TRBV11-2 and TRBJ1-2; no reliable D call. Trimming pared 5 bases from V and 3 bases from J, leaving 25 bases between. Germline-derived CDR1 and CDR2 are SGHAT and FQNNGV. CDR3 size: 18 residues. CDR3 nucleotide sequence: TGTGCCAGCAGCCCCCCTGGTTTTACGACTTCTCCCCACTATGGCTACACCTTC. This encodes CASSPPGFTTSPHYGYTF.

There are a few counts of this clone. The chain combines TRBV2 with TRBJ2-3; 11 nucleotides align to TRBD2. In germline, CDR1 is SNHLY, CDR2 FYNNEI. The CDR3 has 16 amino acids. With 5 bases clipped from V and 6 bases from J, the junction kept 10 bases outside the gene matches. For the CDR3, the DNA is TGTGCCAGCAGTCACGAGACTAGCGGGGCTACTGATACGCAGTATTTT. The encoded protein is CASSHETSGATDTQYF.

A remark on this clone: Other nucleotide sequences in the sample specify the same CDR3. The J gene is TRBJ1-2, the V gene TRBV29-1, with D perhaps matching TRBD1 (5 bases). Germline V gives CDR1 SQVTM, CDR2 ANQGSEA. Deletions cut 3 bases from V and 4 bases from J, with 9 bases between. The CDR3 is made up of 12 amino acids. CDR3 nucleotide sequence: TGCAGCGTTGAGTGGGACGGCTATGGCTACACCTTC. It encodes CSVEWDGYGYTF.

This clone has more than one count but fewer than ten. CDR3: CASSFAGGPSYGYTF. CDR3 coding DNA: TGCGCCAGCAGCTTTGCGGGAGGACCGTCCTATGGCTACACCTTC. This chain connects TRBV5-1 to TRBJ1-2; D not resolved. Germline values: CDR1 SGHRS, CDR2 YFSETQ. The CDR3 length is 15 residues. Trimming took off 2 bases at V and 4 bases at J, with 15 bases between the two ends.

The chain couples TRBV29-1 to TRBJ2-7; D could derive from TRBD1 or TRBD2 (5 bases each). Per germline, CDR1 SQVTM and CDR2 ANQGSEA. The V end lost 6 bases, the J end lost 0 bases, and 15 bases lay between the germline ends. The CDR3 runs to 14 residues. In DNA, the CDR3 is TGCAGCGTGGTCTCCGGGGCCAGCTCCTACGAGCAGTACTTC. Its translation: CSVVSGASSYEQYF.

The V gene is TRBV7-9, the J gene TRBJ1-1, with TRBD1 as a possible D gene (5 bases). CDR3 size: 15 residues. Between the trimmed V and J ends, which lost 5 bases and 1 base, there was a span of 14 bases. CDR1 and CDR2 (germline): SEHNR, FQNEAQ (reference sequence). CDR3 DNA sequence: TGTGCCAGCAGCGCCGGGGGACTGGGGAACACTGAAGCTTTCTTT. The encoded protein is CASSAGGLGNTEAFF.

The chain links TRBV4-1 to TRBJ1-1; D is ambiguous. The CDR3 spans 15 residues. In germline, CDR1 is MGHRA, CDR2 YSYEKL. Trimming took off 1 base at V and 1 base at J, with 10 bases between the two ends. The CDR3 loop reads CASSQGEGKNTEAFF. In DNA form, the CDR3 reads TGCGCCAGCAGCCAAGGGGAAGGGAAGAACACTGAAGCTTTCTTT.

This chain joins TRBV4-1 and TRBJ1-1; D gene unclear. This CDR3 is 16 amino acids long. Germline lookup yields CDR1 MGHRA and CDR2 YSYEKL. V gave up 0 bases and J gave up 12 bases, with 23 bases separating them. CDR3 DNA: TGCGCCAGCAGCCAAGAGGGCGCAGTGGCAAAACAAGAACCTTTCTTT. It codes for CASSQEGAVAKQEPFF.

This clone turned up a few times. The chain links TRBV29-1 to TRBJ2-5; 8 bases agree with TRBD2. V trimming: 0 bases; J trimming: 2 bases; junction bases outside the gene matches: 5. The germline gives CDR1 SQVTM, CDR2 ANQGSEA. The CDR3 is 15 amino acids. This chain's CDR3 is CSVEDGGGWQETQYF. In DNA, the CDR3 is TGCAGCGTTGAAGACGGCGGGGGGTGGCAAGAGACCCAGTACTTC.

This clone was picked up a small number of times. The chain couples TRBV19 to TRBJ1-2; no firm D call. Germline-derived CDR1 and CDR2 are LNHDA and SQIVND (reference sequence). The CDR3 runs to 11 residues. V lost 9 bases and J 2 bases, leaving 7 bases between the germline ends. CDR3 amino acids: CASGRNYGYTF. CDR3 bases: TGTGCCAGCGGACGGAACTATGGCTACACCTTC.

This clone was counted a few times. The V call is TRBV29-1, the J call TRBJ2-7, with 10 bases identical to TRBD2. Losses at the gene ends were 6 bases for V and 2 bases for J; bases not matched to a gene: 4. The CDR3 contains 13 residues. Per the germline V gene, CDR1 is SQVTM and CDR2 is ANQGSEA. CDR3 nucleotides: TGCAGCGTCTACCTAGCGGGGGCCTACGAGCAGTACTTC. Translation: CSVYLAGAYEQYF.

V is TRBV2 and J is TRBJ1-2; possible D gene TRBD1, 6 bases. V lost 0 bases and J 7 bases, leaving 18 bases between the germline ends. The CDR3 contains 16 residues. Germline V lookup: CDR1 SNHLY, CDR2 FYNNEI. The CDR3 reads CASSEALETGAIGYTF. Here the CDR3 DNA reads TGTGCCAGCAGTGAAGCACTCGAAACGGGGGCGATTGGCTACACCTTC.

CDR3 sequence reads: CASSLSKAGWPQHF. CDR3 nucleotide sequence: TGTGCCAGCAGTTTATCGAAGGCGGGGTGGCCCCAGCATTTT. V usage is TRBV27 and J usage is TRBJ1-5; D remains unclear. The CDR3 has 14 amino acids. CDR1 is MNHEY, CDR2 SMNVEV, per germline (reference sequence). V was shortened by 0 bases and J by 9 bases, with 12 bases between the two germline ends.